This T cell receptor beta chain originates from a study of cytomegalovirus exposure and HLA in healthy donors (dated by TCRdb to about 2017). The study in broad terms: In an earlier analysis of around 540 of the donors, 276 Gb of sequence data and about 110 million unique TCR beta sequences from some 170 million T cells were reported. Among the roughly 400 genotyped donors, around 81% belonged to the genetic ancestry cluster associated with self-reported Caucasian donors. Approximately 300 gigabases of sequencing data and around 85 million unique TCR sequences made up an early release that covered nearly 650 HLA-typed donors. The study was designed to test whether signatures of past pathogen exposure could be identified by cataloging public T cell receptors. Class I and class II HLA loci were covered by the typing at four-digit resolution. The number of typed donors differed by locus: roughly 620-630 for A, B, C, DRB1 and DQB1; approximately 520 for DQA1; some 590 for DPA1; and roughly 470 for DPB1. Rather than drawing on any new phenotypic data, the later analysis identified candidate immune exposures from TCR beta sequences and the way those sequences occurred across donors. Every repertoire in the discovery cohort had been generated on one and the same sequencing platform. To predict cytomegalovirus infection status, the study brought together high-throughput TCR immunosequencing, statistical association of individual TCRs with disease status, and machine learning. An earlier analysis of some 500 of the donors used high-throughput TCR beta sequencing to judge whether each TCR beta V gene segment behaved as functional or pseudogenic. Across some 400 genotyped donors of the cohort, an average of roughly 250,000 unique TCR beta nucleotide sequences per donor were sequenced, and roughly 20% of those sequences were non-productive. Alongside the repertoire data, information on donor age, sex, ethnicity and CMV serostatus was compiled. About five DR-DQ haplotypes were treated as single units for association and clustering because of strong linkage in the cohort. The study used immunosequencing to profile the T cell repertoires of approximately 650 subjects and linked those repertoires to cytomegalovirus serostatus. A later analysis re-analyzed previously published TCR beta repertoires from 550 to 700 donors and added high-resolution HLA genotyping to study TCR occurrence patterns. Genome-wide SNP genotypes for about 55% of the 666 donors were used in a later genetic analysis, which treated that subset as a discovery cohort. Along with the approximately 620-subject first cohort, a separate validation cohort of over 90 different subjects was used. Here is what the overall study found, with its caveats: A later analysis reported that several top co-occurrence clusters appeared linked to parvovirus B19, influenza, CMV and Epstein-Barr virus. In the study, some 160 TCR beta chains were listed as associated with cytomegalovirus. A further reported finding was that TCR beta sequences accurately predicted the HLA-A and HLA-B alleles for most subjects in the first cohort. At a false discovery rate of 0.05, a later analysis linked 16,951 TCR beta sequences to specific HLA alleles. In a later analysis, HLA-associated TCR beta chains were found to be more clonally expanded and to have lower generation probabilities than equally common non-associated chains. Most TCR sequences were observed very rarely across donors, whereas some public TCRs were present in many individuals. A few of the identified cytomegalovirus-associated TCR beta chains were confirmed in vitro to be specific for cytomegalovirus antigens. A group of highly shared sequence variants was considered likely to be a technical artifact of the sequencing pipeline. An earlier analysis of some 560 of the donors showed that most TCR beta V segments appeared in productive rearrangements either about 87% or about 30% of the time, which broadly matched IMGT annotations. V-gene and J-gene trimming of TCR beta chains was associated with a missense DCLRE1C variant in a later genetic analysis, and the association was replicated in an independent cohort. In a later genetic analysis, fewer N-insertions in productive TCRs were reported among donors in an Asian-associated ancestry cluster than the approximately 710-donor mean. Because HLA typing was unavailable for some donors at each locus, only the typed subset was used in association tests. The only immune exposure information available for the cohort was CMV serostatus. This cohort had only TCR beta chains sequenced, and the lack of alpha or paired-chain data limited which features could be detected. Because counts were too low, roughly 17 rarely observed V segments, including chromosome 9 orphons, were left out of the earlier analysis of roughly 600 of the donors. The authors suggested that the approach could potentially be generalized to other disease states and immunological phenotypes. Strong co-occurrence of HLA alleles, especially DR and DQ, made assigning TCR associations to individual alleles difficult. Linkage disequilibrium might explain the correlated functional status among segregating V segments, but an unknown experimental factor could not be excluded. Most CMV-associated TCR beta chains appeared to be HLA-restricted in a later analysis, and the HLA associations seemed to be driven largely by CMV exposure. In both the original and validation cohorts, the classifier was reported to diagnose cytomegalovirus status with high specificity and sensitivity. Some IMGT-functional V segments, including TRBV6-2 and TRBV6-3, could not be distinguished by the 87-base-pair reads and were therefore excluded. The presence/absence analyses assumed that sequencing depth was roughly uniform across donors, and that assumption may not be true. According to a later analysis, TCR association rates differed among HLA loci, with DRB1 alleles showing the most associated TCRs and HLA-C alleles showing the fewest.

Libraries were made using the immunoSEQ multiplex PCR assay. For the multiplex PCR, a mixture combining 60 forward primers for TCR Vbeta segments and 13 reverse primers for TCR Jbeta segments was used. A multiplex PCR assay on genomic DNA amplified the CDR3 region of rearranged TCR beta genes. On the Illumina HiSeq System, the amplified TCR beta libraries were sequenced as 87-base-pair reads. As for how the authors treated the data: In a later analysis, some 80 million unique TCR beta chains were counted across the 650 to 750 repertoires, and roughly 11 million of these chains were shared by at least two donors. Raw reads were error-corrected and collapsed into unique sequences with a nearest-neighbor algorithm that merged closely related sequences to remove PCR and sequencing errors. To assign V, D and J gene segments, CDR3 sequences were aligned to IMGT reference sequences. For a sequence to be retained, at least a six-nucleotide match to both a V gene segment and a J gene segment was required. Rearrangements were classified as productive when the CDR3 lacked stop codons and remained in frame with V and J, and all other rearrangements were classified as non-productive. CDR3 was defined according to IMGT convention as the region running from the second conserved V-encoded cysteine to the conserved J-encoded phenylalanine. The earlier analysis of fewer than 750 of the donors excluded sequences that lacked an unambiguous match to a single V gene segment. In an earlier analysis of some 590 of the donors, a V segment was called functional when productive rearrangements were above 56.7%, and segregating when the standard deviation between donors exceeded 5%. A statistical classification framework was built for diagnosing cytomegalovirus status from the catalog of TCR beta chain sequences. V and J gene assignment, in a later analysis, came from comparing TCR nucleotide sequences with IMGT/GENE-DB human TR gene sequences. In a later analysis, CDR3 sequences and most-parsimonious VDJ recombination scenarios were assigned using the TCRdist pipeline. In a later analysis, each TCR beta chain was defined by its CDR3 amino acid sequence together with its V-gene family, and reads lacking a unique V-gene family were excluded. In a later analysis, some 600 highly shared, low-generation-probability nucleotide sequences were removed to address suspected cross-contamination and a sequencing artifact. For each public chain, a later analysis derived a clonal expansion index from normalized ranks of inferred template counts within each repertoire. In a later analysis, generation probabilities were computed using a VDJ recombination model fitted to out-of-frame rearrangements, and the results were checked against IGoR. A later analysis scored TCR-TCR, TCR-HLA and TCR-CMV co-occurrence with hypergeometric tests, applying a repertoire-size bias correction to TCR pairs. A later analysis estimated false discovery rates by permuting HLA or CMV assignments 20 times. In a later analysis, co-occurring TCRs were grouped using DBSCAN, and TCRdist sequence similarity was added for clustering within HLA-allele-positive subsets. Repertoires with fewer than 30,000 or more than 120,000 public chains were left out of co-occurrence clustering, as were about 5 repertoires with anomalous nucleotide sharing. The clones in this table, taken by TCRdb from immuneACCESS, are in-frame only. Not every clone is retained; where verified, under half of the shortfall comes from an unresolved V gene, and the cause of the rest is unknown. V, J and clone size are taken as reported in that table, and D and trimming were inferred from the DNA itself. The sample table holds some 150,000 clones, of which over 60% were seen once. The ten largest clones add up to around 1.5% of the sample.

Trimming takes 8 bases off V and 3 bases off J; junction bases not matched to a gene: 16. The CDR3 spans 17 residues, from the cysteine through the phenylalanine. The retained sequence is limited to the CDR3, 51 bases, with the frame set at the first base. In the germline V gene, CDR1 corresponds to SNHLY and CDR2 to FYNNEI. The cohort consisted of approximately 670 healthy bone marrow donors. At the time of sampling, every cohort member was nominally healthy, though immune exposures that went unrecorded were likely present. The donor tested CMV seronegative, placing the donor among the roughly 340 seronegative members of the cohort. A peripheral blood sample was collected from each donor, and TCR beta sequencing was performed on peripheral blood mononuclear cells. Genomic DNA extraction from the blood cell samples was performed with the Qiagen DNeasy Blood Extraction Kit. Note on this clone: What this receptor recognizes is not known. Per-base qualities were not stored, and no clone one base away is much larger.

Rearrangement joined TRBV2 to TRBJ2-1; 7 middle bases align to TRBD2. The source is a female donor in good health and CMV-seronegative. The material sequenced was PBMCs. The CDR3 sequence is CASGEETSRSYYNEQFF. The DNA reads as follows: TGTGCCAGCGGGGAGGAGACTAGCAGAAGCTACTACAATGAGCAGTTCTTC.